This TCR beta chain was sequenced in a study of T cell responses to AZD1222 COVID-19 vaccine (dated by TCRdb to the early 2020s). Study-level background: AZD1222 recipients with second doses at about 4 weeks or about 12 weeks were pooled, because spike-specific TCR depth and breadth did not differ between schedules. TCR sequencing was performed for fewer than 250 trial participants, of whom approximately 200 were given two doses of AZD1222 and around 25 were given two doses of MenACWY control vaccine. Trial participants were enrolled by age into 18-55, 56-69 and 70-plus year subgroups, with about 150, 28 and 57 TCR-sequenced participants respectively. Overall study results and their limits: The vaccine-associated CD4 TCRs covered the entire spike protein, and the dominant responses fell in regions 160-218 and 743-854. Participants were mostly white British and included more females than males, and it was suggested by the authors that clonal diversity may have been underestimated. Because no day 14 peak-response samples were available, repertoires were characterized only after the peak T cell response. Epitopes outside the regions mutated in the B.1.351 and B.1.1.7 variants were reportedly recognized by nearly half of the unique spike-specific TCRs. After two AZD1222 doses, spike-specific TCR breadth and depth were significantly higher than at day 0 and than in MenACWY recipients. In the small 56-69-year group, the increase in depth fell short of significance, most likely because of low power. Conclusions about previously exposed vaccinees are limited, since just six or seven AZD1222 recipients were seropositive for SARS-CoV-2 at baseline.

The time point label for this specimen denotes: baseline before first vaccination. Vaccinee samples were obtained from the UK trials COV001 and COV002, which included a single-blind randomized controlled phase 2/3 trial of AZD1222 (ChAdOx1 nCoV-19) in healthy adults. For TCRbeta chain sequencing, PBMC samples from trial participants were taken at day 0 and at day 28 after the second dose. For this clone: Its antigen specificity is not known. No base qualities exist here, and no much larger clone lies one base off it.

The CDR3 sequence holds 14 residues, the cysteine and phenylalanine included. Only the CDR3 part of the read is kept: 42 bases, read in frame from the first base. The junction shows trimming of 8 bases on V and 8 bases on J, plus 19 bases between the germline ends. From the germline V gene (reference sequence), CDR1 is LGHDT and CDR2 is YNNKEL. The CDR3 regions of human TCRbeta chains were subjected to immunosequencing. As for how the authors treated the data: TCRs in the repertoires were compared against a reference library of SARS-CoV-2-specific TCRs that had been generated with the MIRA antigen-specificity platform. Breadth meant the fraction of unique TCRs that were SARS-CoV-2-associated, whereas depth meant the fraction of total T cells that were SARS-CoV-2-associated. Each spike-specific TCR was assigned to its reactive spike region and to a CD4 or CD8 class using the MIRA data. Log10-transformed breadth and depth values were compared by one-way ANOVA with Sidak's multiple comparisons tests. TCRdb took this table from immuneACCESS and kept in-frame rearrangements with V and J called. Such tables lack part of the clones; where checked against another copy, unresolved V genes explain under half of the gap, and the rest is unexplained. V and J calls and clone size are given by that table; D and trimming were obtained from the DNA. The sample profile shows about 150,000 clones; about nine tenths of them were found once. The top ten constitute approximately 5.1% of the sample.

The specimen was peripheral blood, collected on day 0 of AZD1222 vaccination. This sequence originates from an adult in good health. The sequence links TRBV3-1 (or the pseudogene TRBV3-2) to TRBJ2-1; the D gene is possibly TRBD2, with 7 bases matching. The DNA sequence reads TGTGCCAGCCACGACCCAGGAGGGGGGGATGAGCAGTTCTTC. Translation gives CASHDPGGGDEQFF.